This T cell receptor beta chain was captured by sequencing in a study of T cell repertoires in cytomegalovirus infection. Study conclusions and caveats: In two of eight donors, the top clonotype was HLA-C-restricted CMV-specific.

This CDR3 contains 17 residues. Germline values: CDR1 LGHNA, CDR2 YNFKEQ. The junction had 8 bases not matched to a gene; V was cut back by 0 bases and J by 6 bases. TCRdb reprocessed the reads via MiXCR and lists one record per CDR3 protein. Among approximately 500,000 distinct CDR3 sequences listed, about 11% were seen once. This clonotype has a count of ten or more. The target antigen is unknown. Sequenced: PBMCs. The source of this sequence is a human donor in good health (CMV status not recorded). Some clones in this sample may be carry-over from other donors' samples. This rearrangement joins TRBV4-2 to TRBJ2-1; TRBD2 aligns across 10 bases. The CDR3 spells CASSQDQRGGRSNEQFF. Written as DNA, the CDR3 is TGTGCCAGCAGCCAAGACCAGCGGGGGGGCCGTAGCAATGAGCAGTTCTTC.